This is a list of T cell receptor beta chains from one sample in a study of cytomegalovirus exposure and HLA in healthy donors. Sequenced by immunoSEQ multiplex PCR; TCRdb stores in-frame clones only, minus some. The repertoire consists of about 110,000 clones, with 74% occurring once and the leading ten covering roughly 15%. Source material: PBMCs. These receptors were collected from a woman aged 40 to 50 in good health and CMV-seropositive. Each CDR3 is given with its conserved first and last residue. The D gene is left open where the match is weak. Where a row states a size, it is once, few, many or the class of an expanded clone; other rows omit it.

D gene: TRBD1; J gene: TRBJ2-7; clone size: -; V gene: TRBV28; CDR3 DNA: TGTGCCAGCGCCGACAGGGGGTACGAGCAGTACTTC; CDR3 protein: CASADRGYEQYF
D gene: TRBD2; J gene: TRBJ2-3; clone size: -; V gene: TRBV7-6; CDR3 DNA: TGTGCCAGCAGCTCGGGGACTAGCGGGTCGTGGGATACGCAGTATTTT; CDR3 protein: CASSSGTSGSWDTQYF
D gene: TRBD1; J gene: TRBJ1-4; clone size: -; V gene: TRBV9; CDR3 DNA: TGTGCCAGCGGACCGACAGGGGGAGACGAAAAACTGTTTTTT; CDR3 protein: CASGPTGGDEKLFF
D gene: -; J gene: TRBJ1-5; clone size: -; V gene: TRBV4-1; CDR3 DNA: TGCGCCAGCAGCCATTATCTGACAGAAGATCAGCCCCAGCATTTT; CDR3 protein: CASSHYLTEDQPQHF
D gene: -; J gene: TRBJ1-2; clone size: -; V gene: TRBV30; CDR3 DNA: TGTGCCTGGAGTGTTGGCGGTGGCTACACCTTC; CDR3 protein: CAWSVGGGYTF
D gene: -; J gene: TRBJ1-1; clone size: -; V gene: TRBV5-6; CDR3 DNA: TGTGCCAGCAGCCGAACGATCGGGGAAATGGCTGAAGCTTTCTTT; CDR3 protein: CASSRTIGEMAEAFF
D gene: -; J gene: TRBJ1-1; clone size: few; V gene: TRBV7-2; CDR3 DNA: TGTGCCAGCAGCTTAGTCCTCCAGGGGAACACTGAAGCTTTCTTT; CDR3 protein: CASSLVLQGNTEAFF
D gene: -; J gene: TRBJ1-2; clone size: -; V gene: TRBV6-4; CDR3 DNA: TGTGCCAGCAGCATGACGGGGGATTATGGCTACACCTTC; CDR3 protein: CASSMTGDYGYTF
D gene: -; J gene: TRBJ1-4; clone size: once; V gene: TRBV30; CDR3 DNA: TGTGCCTGGAGTGCGGCAGGGACTACAACTAATGAAAAACTGTTTTTT; CDR3 protein: CAWSAAGTTTNEKLFF
D gene: TRBD1; J gene: TRBJ1-2; clone size: -; V gene: TRBV6-1; CDR3 DNA: TGTGCCAGCAGTGAAGCGCGAGGGGGCGCCTATGGCTACACCTTC; CDR3 protein: CASSEARGGAYGYTF
D gene: -; J gene: TRBJ1-2; clone size: -; V gene: TRBV6-5; CDR3 DNA: TGTGCCAGCAGCGGAGATTCCTATGGCTACACCTTC; CDR3 protein: CASSGDSYGYTF
D gene: TRBD2; J gene: TRBJ2-7; clone size: -; V gene: TRBV4-3; CDR3 DNA: TGCGCCAGCAGCCAAGGTTTAGCGGGGGAGCAGTACTTC; CDR3 protein: CASSQGLAGEQYF
D gene: -; J gene: TRBJ1-2; clone size: -; V gene: TRBV2; CDR3 DNA: TGTGCCAGCAGGAGCGGGGGTTCGGGCTACACCTTC; CDR3 protein: CASRSGGSGYTF
D gene: -; J gene: TRBJ1-6; clone size: few; V gene: TRBV4-1; CDR3 DNA: TGCGCCAGCAGCCCCCGGACAGAGCCTAATTCACCCCTCCACTTT; CDR3 protein: CASSPRTEPNSPLHF
D gene: TRBD1; J gene: TRBJ1-6; clone size: -; V gene: TRBV9; CDR3 DNA: TGTGCCAGCAGCACCGGGACAGTTAATTCACCCCTCCACTTT; CDR3 protein: CASSTGTVNSPLHF
D gene: -; J gene: TRBJ1-3; clone size: -; V gene: TRBV9; CDR3 DNA: TGTGCCAGCAGCGTAGGACACGGCGGAAACACCATATATTTT; CDR3 protein: CASSVGHGGNTIYF
D gene: -; J gene: TRBJ1-2; clone size: -; V gene: TRBV6-5; CDR3 DNA: TGTGCCAGCAGTTACGACTGGGGGGGCACCACGAATGGCTACACCTTC; CDR3 protein: CASSYDWGGTTNGYTF
D gene: -; J gene: TRBJ1-1; clone size: -; V gene: TRBV9; CDR3 DNA: TGTGCCAGCAGCGTGGGGGCTTTGAACACTGAAGCTTTCTTT; CDR3 protein: CASSVGALNTEAFF
D gene: -; J gene: TRBJ1-2; clone size: -; V gene: TRBV10-3; CDR3 DNA: TGTGCCATCAGTGGACAGAGAAACTATGGCTACACCTTC; CDR3 protein: CAISGQRNYGYTF
D gene: TRBD1; J gene: TRBJ1-6; clone size: -; V gene: TRBV28; CDR3 DNA: TGTGCCAGCAGTCCGACAGGGGGAACCTATAATTCACCCCTCCACTTT; CDR3 protein: CASSPTGGTYNSPLHF
D gene: -; J gene: TRBJ1-1; clone size: few; V gene: TRBV2; CDR3 DNA: TGTGCCAGCAGCATAGGGGTGAACACTGAAGCTTTCTTT; CDR3 protein: CASSIGVNTEAFF
D gene: TRBD1; J gene: TRBJ1-1; clone size: -; V gene: TRBV9; CDR3 DNA: TGTGCCAGCAGCGCAGGACAGGAGAACACTGAAGCTTTCTTT; CDR3 protein: CASSAGQENTEAFF
D gene: -; J gene: TRBJ2-3; clone size: -; V gene: TRBV4-1; CDR3 DNA: TGCGCCAGCAGCCAAGGGGAGGCCCAGGGGCAGTATTTT; CDR3 protein: CASSQGEAQGQYF
D gene: TRBD1; J gene: TRBJ2-2; clone size: -; V gene: TRBV10-3; CDR3 DNA: TGTGCCATCAGTGAACAGGGGGCGGGCACCGGGGAGCTGTTTTTT; CDR3 protein: CAISEQGAGTGELFF
D gene: TRBD2; J gene: TRBJ2-1; clone size: -; V gene: TRBV7-7; CDR3 DNA: TGTGCTAGCAGCGCCAATCTAGCGGGGGGGCTCTACAATGAGCAGTTCTTC; CDR3 protein: CASSANLAGGLYNEQFF
D gene: -; J gene: TRBJ1-2; clone size: -; V gene: TRBV19; CDR3 DNA: TGTGCCAGCCAGGCTAACTATGGCTACACCTTC; CDR3 protein: CASQANYGYTF
D gene: TRBD1; J gene: TRBJ1-6; clone size: -; V gene: TRBV30; CDR3 DNA: TGTGCCTGGATACAGGGGCCTAATTCACCCCTCCACTTT; CDR3 protein: CAWIQGPNSPLHF
D gene: -; J gene: TRBJ1-1; clone size: -; V gene: TRBV27; CDR3 DNA: TGTGCCAGCAGTTTATACGCAGGGGAATTAACTGAAGCTTTCTTT; CDR3 protein: CASSLYAGELTEAFF
D gene: -; J gene: TRBJ1-1; clone size: -; V gene: TRBV29-1; CDR3 DNA: TGCAGCGTTGGGGCTTCTGAAGCTTTCTTT; CDR3 protein: CSVGASEAFF
D gene: -; J gene: TRBJ1-1; clone size: -; V gene: TRBV19; CDR3 DNA: TGTGCCAGTACCCAGTACGGAACAGTCTCCGAAGCTTTCTTT; CDR3 protein: CASTQYGTVSEAFF
D gene: TRBD1; J gene: TRBJ1-3; clone size: few; V gene: TRBV5-1; CDR3 DNA: TGCGCCAGCAGCGACAGGGACTCTGGAAACACCATATATTTT; CDR3 protein: CASSDRDSGNTIYF
D gene: TRBD2; J gene: TRBJ2-2; clone size: few; V gene: TRBV5-1; CDR3 DNA: TGCGCCAGCAGCTTCGCGGGGGCCGGGGAGCTGTTTTTT; CDR3 protein: CASSFAGAGELFF
D gene: TRBD1; J gene: TRBJ1-5; clone size: -; V gene: TRBV19; CDR3 DNA: TGTGCCAGTAGGACAGGGCCAAGCAATCAGCCCCAGCATTTT; CDR3 protein: CASRTGPSNQPQHF
D gene: -; J gene: TRBJ1-2; clone size: -; V gene: TRBV28; CDR3 DNA: TGTGCCAGCAGTATTGGACGCAGGGGTAACTATGGCTACACCTTC; CDR3 protein: CASSIGRRGNYGYTF
D gene: -; J gene: TRBJ1-6; clone size: -; V gene: TRBV25-1; CDR3 DNA: TGTGCCAGCAGTGAATTGCGGAGCTCCTATAATTCACCCCTCCACTTT; CDR3 protein: CASSELRSSYNSPLHF
D gene: -; J gene: TRBJ2-7; clone size: -; V gene: TRBV28; CDR3 DNA: TGTGCCAGCAGCCCCGGTGGACACCTTAAGTACGAGCAGTACTTC; CDR3 protein: CASSPGGHLKYEQYF
D gene: TRBD1; J gene: TRBJ1-6; clone size: -; V gene: TRBV30; CDR3 DNA: TGTGCCTGGAGTGTACCTGACAGGGATAATTCACCCCTCCACTTT; CDR3 protein: CAWSVPDRDNSPLHF
D gene: -; J gene: TRBJ2-3; clone size: -; V gene: TRBV9; CDR3 DNA: TGTGCCAGCAGCCTCCCGGGGGTCACAGATACGCAGTATTTT; CDR3 protein: CASSLPGVTDTQYF